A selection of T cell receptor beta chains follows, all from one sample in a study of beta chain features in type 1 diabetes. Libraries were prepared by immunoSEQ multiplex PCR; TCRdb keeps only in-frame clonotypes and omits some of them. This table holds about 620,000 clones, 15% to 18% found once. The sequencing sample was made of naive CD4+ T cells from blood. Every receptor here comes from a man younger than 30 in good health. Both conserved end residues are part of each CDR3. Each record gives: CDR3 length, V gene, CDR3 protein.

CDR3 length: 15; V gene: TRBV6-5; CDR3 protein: CASRSDRSIEETQYF
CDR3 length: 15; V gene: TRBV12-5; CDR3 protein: CASALGGFWANEQFF
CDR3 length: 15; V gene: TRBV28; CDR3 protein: CASRGPGQGAREQYF
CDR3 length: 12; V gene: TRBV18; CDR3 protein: CASSPTDYEQYF
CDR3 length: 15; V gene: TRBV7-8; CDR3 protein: CASSSKPSGDPEAFF
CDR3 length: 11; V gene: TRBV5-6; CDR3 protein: CASSLRRAADF
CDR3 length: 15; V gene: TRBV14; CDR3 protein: CASSPLFDRDNEQFF
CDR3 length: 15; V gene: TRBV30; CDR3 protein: CAWSEGQGSTDTQYF
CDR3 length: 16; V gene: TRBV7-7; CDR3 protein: CASSLGERAGAYEQYF
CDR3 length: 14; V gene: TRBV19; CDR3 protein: CASRINRKHNEQFF
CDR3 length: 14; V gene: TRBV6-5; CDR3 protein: CASSYSDRSYEQYF
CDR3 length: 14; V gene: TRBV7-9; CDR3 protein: CASSLVVPPREQYF
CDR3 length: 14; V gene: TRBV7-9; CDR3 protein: CASSFQTENQPQHF
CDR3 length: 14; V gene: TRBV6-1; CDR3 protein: CASTDTFLLYGYTF
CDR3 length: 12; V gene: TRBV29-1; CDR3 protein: CSADSDTSEAFF
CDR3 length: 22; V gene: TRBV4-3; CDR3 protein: CASSQDGGSGLAGVAGANVLTF
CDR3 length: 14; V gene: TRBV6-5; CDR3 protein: CASSLGRRNSPLHF
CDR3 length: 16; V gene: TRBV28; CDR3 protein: CASSFLLDSSYNEQFF
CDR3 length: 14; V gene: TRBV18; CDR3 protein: CASSPPSRSNEQFF
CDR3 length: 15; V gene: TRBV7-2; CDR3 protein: CASSLGRPGANVLTF
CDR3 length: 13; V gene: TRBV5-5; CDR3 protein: CASSLSEGNTIYF
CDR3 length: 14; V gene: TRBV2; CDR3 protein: CASKLRVNSYEQYF
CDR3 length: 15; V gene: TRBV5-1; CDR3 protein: CASSLGLAGPNEQFF
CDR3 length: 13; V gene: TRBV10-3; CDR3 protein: CAISAGGQETQYF
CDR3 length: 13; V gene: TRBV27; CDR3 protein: CASSFYVGDIQYF
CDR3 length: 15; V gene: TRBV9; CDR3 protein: CASSVVASLVTEQFF
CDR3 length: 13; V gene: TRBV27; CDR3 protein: CASSLYVNTEAFF
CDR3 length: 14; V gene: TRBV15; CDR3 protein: CATSRLDKNTEAFF
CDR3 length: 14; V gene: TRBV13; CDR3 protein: CASSLLRHTGELFF
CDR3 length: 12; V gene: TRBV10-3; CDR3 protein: CAIRQPNEKLFF
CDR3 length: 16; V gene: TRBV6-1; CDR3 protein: CASSEQGGLSNQPQHF
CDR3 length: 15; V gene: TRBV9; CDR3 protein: CASSVAPDREETQYF
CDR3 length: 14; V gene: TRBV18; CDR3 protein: CASSPNGLPYEQYF
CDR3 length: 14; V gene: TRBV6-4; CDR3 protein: CASSVTGLSTEAFF
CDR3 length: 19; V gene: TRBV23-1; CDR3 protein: CASSQSNLRGRCGTGELFF
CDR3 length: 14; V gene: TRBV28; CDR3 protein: CASSKSLGSYEQYF
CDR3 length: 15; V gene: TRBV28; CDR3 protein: CASSLALRQRPIQHF
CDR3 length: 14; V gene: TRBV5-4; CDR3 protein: CASSLQGGEETQYF
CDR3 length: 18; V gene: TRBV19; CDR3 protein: CASSTSLIAGEKEETQYF
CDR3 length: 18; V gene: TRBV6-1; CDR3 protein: CASSALKGVDFVKNIQYF
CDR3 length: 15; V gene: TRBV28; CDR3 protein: CASSPPRSYNSPLHF
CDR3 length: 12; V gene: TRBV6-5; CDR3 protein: CASSENTDTQYF
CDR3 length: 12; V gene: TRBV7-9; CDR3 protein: CAAGGRYYEQYF
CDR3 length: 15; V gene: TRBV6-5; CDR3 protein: CASSYRLQGSGELFF
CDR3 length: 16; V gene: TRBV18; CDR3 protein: CASSLSGPSERDTQYF
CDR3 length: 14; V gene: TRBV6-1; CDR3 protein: CASSESGYTDTQYF
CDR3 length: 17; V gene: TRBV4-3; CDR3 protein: CASSQDSGPKGRETQYF
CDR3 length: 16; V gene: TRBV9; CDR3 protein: CASSVGLAGPTDTQYF
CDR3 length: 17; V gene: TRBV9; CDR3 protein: CASSVREGAGGTDTQYF
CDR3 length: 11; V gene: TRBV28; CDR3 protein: CASSLSLTQYF
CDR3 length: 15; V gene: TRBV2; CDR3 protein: CASRRDSNFNQPQHF
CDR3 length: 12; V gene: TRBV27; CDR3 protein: CASSSATGLQFF
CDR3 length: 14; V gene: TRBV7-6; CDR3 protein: CASSGPGAVAEQYF
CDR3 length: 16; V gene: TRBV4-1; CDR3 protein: CASSPGLHRDDYGYTF
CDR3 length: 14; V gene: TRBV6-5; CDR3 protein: CASSYGQNNSPLHF